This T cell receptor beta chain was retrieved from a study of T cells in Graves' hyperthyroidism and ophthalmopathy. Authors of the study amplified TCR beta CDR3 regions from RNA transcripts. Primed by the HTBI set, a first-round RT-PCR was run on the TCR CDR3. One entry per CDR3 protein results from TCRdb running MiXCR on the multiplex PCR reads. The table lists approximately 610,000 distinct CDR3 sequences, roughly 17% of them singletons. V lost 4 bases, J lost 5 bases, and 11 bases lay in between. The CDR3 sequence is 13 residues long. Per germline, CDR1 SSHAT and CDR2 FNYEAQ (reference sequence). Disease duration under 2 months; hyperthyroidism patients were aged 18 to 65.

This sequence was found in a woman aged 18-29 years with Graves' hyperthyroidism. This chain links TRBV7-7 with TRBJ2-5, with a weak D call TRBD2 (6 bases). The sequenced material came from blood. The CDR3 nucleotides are TGTGCCAGCAGCTCGGGAGCCAAGGAGACCCAGTACTTC. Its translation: CASSSGAKETQYF.